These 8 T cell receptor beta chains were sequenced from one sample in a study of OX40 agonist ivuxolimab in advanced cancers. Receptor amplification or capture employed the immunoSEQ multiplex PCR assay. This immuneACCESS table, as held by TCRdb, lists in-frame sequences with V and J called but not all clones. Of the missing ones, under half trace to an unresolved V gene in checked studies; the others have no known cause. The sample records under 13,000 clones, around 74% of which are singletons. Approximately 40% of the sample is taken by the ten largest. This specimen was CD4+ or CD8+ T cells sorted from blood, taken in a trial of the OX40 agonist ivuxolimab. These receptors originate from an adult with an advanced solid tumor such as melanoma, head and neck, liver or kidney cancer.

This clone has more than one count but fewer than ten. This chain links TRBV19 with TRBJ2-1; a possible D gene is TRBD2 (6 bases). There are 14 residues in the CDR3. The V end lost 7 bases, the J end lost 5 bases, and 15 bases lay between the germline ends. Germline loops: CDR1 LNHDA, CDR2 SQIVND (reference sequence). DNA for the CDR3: TGTGCCAGTAAAACCAGCGGGCGGCACAATGAGCAGTTCTTC. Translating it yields CASKTSGRHNEQFF.

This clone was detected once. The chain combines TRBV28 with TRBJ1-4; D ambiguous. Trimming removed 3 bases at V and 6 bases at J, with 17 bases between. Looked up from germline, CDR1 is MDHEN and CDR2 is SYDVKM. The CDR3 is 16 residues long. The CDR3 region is CASSFPLPGIDEKLFF. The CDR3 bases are TGTGCCAGCAGTTTTCCTCTTCCGGGTATCGATGAAAAACTGTTTTTT.

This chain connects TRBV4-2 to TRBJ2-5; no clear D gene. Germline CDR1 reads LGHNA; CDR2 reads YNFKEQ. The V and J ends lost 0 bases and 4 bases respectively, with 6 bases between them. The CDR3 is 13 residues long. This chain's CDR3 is CASSQEGVETQYF. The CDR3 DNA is TGTGCCAGCAGCCAAGAAGGTGTAGAGACCCAGTACTTC.

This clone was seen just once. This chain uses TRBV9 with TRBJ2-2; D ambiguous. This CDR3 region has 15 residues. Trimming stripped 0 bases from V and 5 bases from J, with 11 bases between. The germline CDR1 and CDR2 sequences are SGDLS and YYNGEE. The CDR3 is CASSVVAFNTGELFF. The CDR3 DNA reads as TGTGCCAGCAGCGTAGTAGCCTTTAATACCGGGGAGCTGTTTTTT.

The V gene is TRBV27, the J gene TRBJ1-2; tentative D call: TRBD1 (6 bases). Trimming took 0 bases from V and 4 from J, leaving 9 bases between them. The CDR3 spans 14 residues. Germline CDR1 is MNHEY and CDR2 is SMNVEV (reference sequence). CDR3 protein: CASSLSGGGYGYTF. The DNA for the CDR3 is TGTGCCAGCAGTTTATCCGGGGGCGGCTATGGCTACACCTTC.

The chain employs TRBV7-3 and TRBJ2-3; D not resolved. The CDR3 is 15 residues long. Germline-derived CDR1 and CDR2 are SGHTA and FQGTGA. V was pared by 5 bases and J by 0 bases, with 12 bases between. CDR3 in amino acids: CASSPSHRSTDTQYF. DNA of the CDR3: TGTGCCAGCAGCCCCTCCCATCGCAGCACAGATACGCAGTATTTT. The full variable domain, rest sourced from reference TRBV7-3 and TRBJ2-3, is GAGVSQTPSNKVTEKGKYVELRCDPISGHTALYWYRQSLGQGPEFLIYFQGTGAADDSGLPNDRFFAVRPEGSVSTLKIQRTERGDSAVYLCASSPSHRSTDTQYFGPGTRLTVL.

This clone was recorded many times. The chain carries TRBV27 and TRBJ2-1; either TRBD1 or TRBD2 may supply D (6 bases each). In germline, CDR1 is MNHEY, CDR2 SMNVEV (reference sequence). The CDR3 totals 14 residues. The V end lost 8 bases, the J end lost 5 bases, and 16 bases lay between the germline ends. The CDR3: CASRKGGLNNEQFF. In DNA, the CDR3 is TGTGCCAGCCGTAAAGGGGGGCTAAACAATGAGCAGTTCTTC.

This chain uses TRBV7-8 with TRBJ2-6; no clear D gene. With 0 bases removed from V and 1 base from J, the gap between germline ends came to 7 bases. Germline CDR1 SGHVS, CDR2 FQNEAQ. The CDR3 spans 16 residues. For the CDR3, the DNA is TGTGCCAGCAGCTTAGCCCTAATATCTGGGGCCAACGTCCTGACTTTC. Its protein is CASSLALISGANVLTF.